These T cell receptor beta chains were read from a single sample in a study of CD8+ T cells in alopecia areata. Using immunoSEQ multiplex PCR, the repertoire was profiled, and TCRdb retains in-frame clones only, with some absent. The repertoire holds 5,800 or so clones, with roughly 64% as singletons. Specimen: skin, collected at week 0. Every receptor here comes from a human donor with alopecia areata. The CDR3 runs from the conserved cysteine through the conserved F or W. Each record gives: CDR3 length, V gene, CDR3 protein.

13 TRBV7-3 CASSRGTVNEQFF
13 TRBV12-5 CASGLTTLLGYTF
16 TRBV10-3 CAISEWGGRESYEQYF
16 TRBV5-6 CASSLAGQGGPYGYTF
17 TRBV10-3 CAISESSRQGGTGELFF
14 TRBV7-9 CASSLQGNTGELFF
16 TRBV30 CAWRTSGERLQETQYF
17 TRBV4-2 CASSPMDRGPNNYGYTF
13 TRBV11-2 CASGGAMNTEAFF
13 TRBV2 CASSELDQETQYF
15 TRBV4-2 CASSQPGHMNTEAFF
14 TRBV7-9 CASSLGTGAQPQHF
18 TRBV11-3 CASSPGLGQGINTDTQYF
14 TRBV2 CASSSHGGNYEQYF
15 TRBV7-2 CASSLVASGDTEAFF
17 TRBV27 CASTSLPDRTSTDTQYF
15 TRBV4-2 CASSQDGTGVYEQYF
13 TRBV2 CASSELGRNTQYF
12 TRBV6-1 CAVTERNQPQHF
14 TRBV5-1 CASSLGQGYYEQYF
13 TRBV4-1 CASSQERRGSVRF
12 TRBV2 CASSRTGWEQYF
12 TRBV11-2 CASSSSTDTQYF
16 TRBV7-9 CASSPVGGRIGETQYF
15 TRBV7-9 CASSSRGQGNREQYF
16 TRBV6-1 CASSEWGQGVDNEQFF
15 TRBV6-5 CASRRYYLRYNEQFF
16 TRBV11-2 CASSDGTRPKYNEQFF
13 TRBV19 CASSRASGWGYTF
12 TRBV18 CASSPGQFRAFF
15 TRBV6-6 CASSYSYSHTGELFF
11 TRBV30 CASDRGGGYTF
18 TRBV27 CASSLSRDRGSYNSPLHF
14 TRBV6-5 CASSWRGGTDTQYF
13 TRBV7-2 CASSLGSVRTQYF
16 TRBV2 CASSDRQFFGTGELFF
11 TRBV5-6 CASSDPRSKLF
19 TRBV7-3 CASSLTGTTTMSSYNEQFF
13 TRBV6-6 CASSYSIWDTQYF
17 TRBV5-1 CASSLAVGTSAYNEQFF
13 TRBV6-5 CASSYSNLYEQYF
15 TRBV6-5 CASSYSGQGASEQFF
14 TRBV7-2 CASSLEQGANGYTF
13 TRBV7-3 CASSLTGEETQYF
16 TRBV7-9 CASSSLWGPIFGEAFF
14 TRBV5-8 CASSLFRVAYGYTF
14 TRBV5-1 CASSYGTPGDRYTF
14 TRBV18 CASSPPAVRGEQYF
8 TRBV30 CAWNGYTF
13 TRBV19 CASSMWMDQPQHF
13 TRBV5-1 CASSLFEGTEAFF
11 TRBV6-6 CASSPGPSQYF
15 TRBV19 CASSRDSSINSPLHF